The clone carrying this TCR beta chain was detected once. The target antigen is unknown. The CDR3 covers 15 residues. CDR1 is SGDLS, CDR2 YYNGEE, per germline. The germline V and J ends were trimmed by 0 bases and 12 bases, with 19 bases remaining between them. The data belong to a study of cytomegalovirus exposure and HLA in healthy donors. Background on the study: HLA-typed donors were the source of 83 million or so unique TCRs held in an early data release.

PCR amplification relied on 60 Vbeta primers (plus 13 Jbeta primers). Libraries were prepared by immunoSEQ multiplex PCR; TCRdb keeps only in-frame clonotypes and omits some of them. The sample includes just over 150,000 clones, approximately 80% of them seen just once. As for the donors, each was a healthy bone marrow donor. Study-level results: Later, an analysis found that common viral pathogens appeared to be linked with several of the most significant clusters.

The TCR sequence derives from a man aged 50 or older in good health and CMV-seropositive. V and J are TRBV9 and TRBJ2-1, with a possible D match to TRBD2 (7 bases). Sequencing input: PBMCs. In DNA, the CDR3 is TGTGCCAGCAGCGTAGGGGGGGGCCGGAATCAGGGGCAGTTCTTC. Protein sequence: CASSVGGGRNQGQFF.